Presented here are 2 T cell receptor beta chains from one specimen sequenced in a study of CD8 T cells in Susac syndrome (dated by TCRdb to between 2018 and 2021). The library was generated by the immunoSEQ multiplex PCR assay. RNA was extracted using the RNeasy kit, and about 0.45 to 1 ug of the RNA was reverse transcribed with random hexamers. The raw public reads went through TCRdb reprocessing: fastp at Q25, MiXCR clone calling, in-frame beta chains kept. All rows with the same CDR3 protein become a single entry with the most common DNA and genes. Recorded for this sample are 150,000 to 250,000 distinct CDR3 sequences; nearly 95% of them occurred a single time. 0.085% to 0.095% of the sample lies in the top ten. The material sequenced was CD4+ T cells from PBMCs. The receptors shown here come from a human donor with multiple sclerosis.

This chain links TRBV7-6 with TRBJ2-1; D gene ambiguous. The CDR3 is 14 residues long. Germline lookup yields CDR1 SGHVS and CDR2 FNYEAQ. Trimming pared 3 bases from V and 10 bases from J, leaving 16 bases between. The DNA of the CDR3 is TGTGCCAGCAGCTTTAGCCCGACTGGTCGCGAGCAGTTCTTC. Amino acid sequence: CASSFSPTGREQFF.

A single count supports this clonotype. The chain links TRBV15 to TRBJ2-2; D uncertain. The CDR3 runs 13 residues. Trimming took off 3 bases at V and 5 bases at J, with 7 bases between the two ends. CDR1 and CDR2 from the germline V gene are LNHNV and YYDKDF (reference sequence). The CDR3 here is CATSRRETGELFF. The CDR3 DNA reads as TGTGCCACCAGCAGGCGAGAGACCGGGGAGCTGTTTTTT.